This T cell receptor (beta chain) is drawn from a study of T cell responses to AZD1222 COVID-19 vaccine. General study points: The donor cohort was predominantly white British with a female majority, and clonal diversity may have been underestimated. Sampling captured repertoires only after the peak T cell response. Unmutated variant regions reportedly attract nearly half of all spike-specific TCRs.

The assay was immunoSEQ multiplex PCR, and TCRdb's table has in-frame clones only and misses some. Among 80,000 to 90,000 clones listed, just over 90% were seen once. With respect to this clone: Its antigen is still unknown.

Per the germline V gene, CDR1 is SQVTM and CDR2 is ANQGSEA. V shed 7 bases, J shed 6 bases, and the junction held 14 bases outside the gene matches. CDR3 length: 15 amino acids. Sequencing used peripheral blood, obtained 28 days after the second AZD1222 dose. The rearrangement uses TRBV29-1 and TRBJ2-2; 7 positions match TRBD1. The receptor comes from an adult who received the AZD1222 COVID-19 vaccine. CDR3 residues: CSATLRGRAPGELFF. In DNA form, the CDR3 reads TGCAGCGCCACTTTGAGGGGGCGAGCCCCCGGGGAGCTGTTTTTT.